The sequence of this TCR beta chain was determined in a study of blood T cell repertoires in COVID-19. Study summary: There were acute and convalescent COVID-19 samples, and they came from the United States, Italy and Spain. PBMCs, B-cell-depleted T cells, or T cells were the source of the cDNA or gDNA that made up the material.

How the authors handled the data: Nucleated cell counts were estimated from reference gene primer amplification. Using immunoSEQ multiplex PCR, the repertoire was profiled, and TCRdb retains in-frame clones only, with some absent. V and J calls and clone size follow that table, whereas D and trimming were derived from the DNA. The repertoire has about 99,000 clones, 84% of them found once; the top ten carry around 2%. The CDR3 has 13 residues. Germline V gene data show CDR1 as LNHDA and CDR2 as SQIVND (reference sequence). With 6 bases removed from V and 7 bases from J, the gap between germline ends came to 15 bases.

V and J are TRBV19 and TRBJ1-1; possible D gene TRBD1, 5 bases. Sequencing used peripheral blood. The receptor's source is a man between 65 and 85 years old with active or convalescent COVID-19. The CDR3, as DNA: TGTGCCAGTAGCCTCGGACGGGGGAATGAAGCTTTCTTT. Translated: CASSLGRGNEAFF. The full variable domain, with the rest looked up from reference TRBV19 and TRBJ1-1, is DGGITQSPKYLFRKEGQNVTLSCEQNLNHDAMYWYRQDPGQGLRLIYYSQIVNDFQKGDIAEGYSVSREKKESFPLTVTSAQKNPTAFYLCASSLGRGNEAFFGQGTRLTVV.